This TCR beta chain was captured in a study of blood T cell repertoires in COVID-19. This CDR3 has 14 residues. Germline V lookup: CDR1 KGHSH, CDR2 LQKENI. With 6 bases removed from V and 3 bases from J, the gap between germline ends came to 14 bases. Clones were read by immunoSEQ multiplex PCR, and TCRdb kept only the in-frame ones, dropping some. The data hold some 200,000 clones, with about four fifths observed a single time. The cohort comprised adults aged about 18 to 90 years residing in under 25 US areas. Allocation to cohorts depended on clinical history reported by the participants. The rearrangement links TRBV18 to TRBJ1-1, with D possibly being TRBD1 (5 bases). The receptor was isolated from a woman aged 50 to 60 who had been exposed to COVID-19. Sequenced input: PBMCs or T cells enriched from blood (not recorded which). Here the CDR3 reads CASSAGRGDTEAFF. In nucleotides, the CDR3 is TGTGCCAGCTCGGCGGGGCGGGGGGACACTGAAGCTTTCTTT.